The 17 T cell receptor beta chains listed next were all sequenced from one sample in a study of neurological immune-mediated disorders. TCRdb reprocessed the 5' RACE reads with MiXCR, giving one entry per CDR3 protein. This table holds about 53,000 distinct CDR3 sequences, 7% to 10% found once. Time point: longitudinal time-point 3. Sequencing was carried out using PBMCs. Receptor source: a middle-aged woman in good health.

This clonotype showed up many times. As DNA, the CDR3 is TGTGCCAGCAGCTTAGCTTTTTCGGGACAGGGGAGAGGGGTTACTGAAGCTTTCTTT. Its protein product is CASSLAFSGQGRGVTEAFF. The genes are TRBV7-2 and TRBJ1-1, with TRBD1 matching over 10 bases. Germline CDR1 is SGHTA and CDR2 is FQGNSA. This CDR3 comprises 19 residues. Trimming took 0 bases from V and 5 from J; bases not matched to a gene: 15.

This clonotype was observed a few times. This sequence joins TRBV3-1 and TRBJ2-6; TRBD2 aligns across 10 bases. Germline V gene lookup returns CDR1 LGHDT and CDR2 YNNKEL (reference sequence). After removal of 1 base from V and 1 base from J, the junction contained 1 base not matched to a gene. The CDR3 is made up of 17 amino acids. The CDR3 region has the DNA TGTGCCAGCAGCCAAGGTAGCGGGAGGTCTGGGGCCAACGTCCTGACTTTC. It is translated as CASSQGSGRSGANVLTF.

This clonotype appeared many times. The chain recombines TRBV6-2 or TRBV6-3 with TRBJ2-7; D is possibly TRBD1 (7 bases). Per the germline V gene, CDR1 is MNHEY and CDR2 is SVGEGT. Trimming shortened V by 2 bases and J by 0 bases, and 14 bases separated the two germline ends. This CDR3 has 16 amino acids. The CDR3, as DNA: TGTGCCAGCAGTTACGCGGGGACAGTCAGCTCCTACGAGCAGTACTTC. This codes for CASSYAGTVSSYEQYF.

J is TRBJ1-5 and V is TRBV18; tentatively, D is TRBD1 (5 bases). This CDR3 contains 17 residues. Germline-derived CDR1 and CDR2 are KGHSH and LQKENI. V lost 3 bases and J lost 6, with 21 bases in between. The chain's CDR3 is CASSPWPPGALVQPQHF. The CDR3 DNA reads as TGTGCCAGCTCACCTTGGCCCCCCGGGGCACTGGTTCAGCCCCAGCATTTT.

Only a few counts were recorded for this clonotype. The chain couples TRBV11-2 to TRBJ2-2, with D perhaps matching TRBD1 (5 bases). Looked up from germline, CDR1 is SGHAT and CDR2 is FQNNGV. V dropped 1 base and J dropped 7 bases, with 13 bases sitting between them. The CDR3 covers 15 residues. The CDR3 here is CASSLALGDHGELFF. CDR3 bases: TGTGCCAGCAGCTTAGCGCTAGGGGATCACGGGGAGCTGTTTTTT.

This clonotype was detected ten times or more. The CDR3 sequence: CASSRTENQPQHF. CDR3 DNA sequence: TGTGCCAGCAGTCGGACAGAAAATCAGCCCCAGCATTTT. This rearrangement joins TRBV12-3 or TRBV12-4 to TRBJ1-5; D is perhaps TRBD1 (6 bases). The CDR3 has 13 amino acids. Trimming left V 5 bases short and J 4 bases short, with 9 bases between.

This clonotype appeared many times. The chain links TRBV4-3 to TRBJ2-3, with 10 bases lining up with TRBD2. This CDR3 is 16 amino acids long. The trim removed 1 base at V and 4 bases at J, leaving 5 bases unmatched. Germline loops: CDR1 LGHNA, CDR2 YSLEER. The DNA for the CDR3 is TGCGCCAGCAGCCAAGGGGCTAGCGGGGGCGCAGATACGCAGTATTTT. This translates into CASSQGASGGADTQYF.

There are many counts of this clonotype. This rearrangement joins TRBV5-6 to TRBJ1-2; D is undetermined. Looked up from germline, CDR1 is SGHDT and CDR2 is YYEEEE. CDR3 length equals 14 residues. Trimming took off 4 bases at V and 2 bases at J, with 12 bases between the two ends. The CDR3 nucleotides read TGTGCCAGCAGCCCCCGAATCGCCAACTATGGCTACACCTTC. It specifies CASSPRIANYGYTF.

This clonotype appeared many times. The chain employs TRBV12-3 or TRBV12-4 and TRBJ1-2; D remains ambiguous. The CDR3 has 15 amino acids. V shed 3 bases and J shed 4 bases, with 15 bases lying between them. CDR3 loop: CASSFRTSDFYGYTF. DNA of the CDR3: TGTGCCAGCAGTTTTCGGACGAGCGATTTCTATGGCTACACCTTC.

This clonotype was recorded many times. The DNA of the CDR3 is TGTGCCACCAGTGATTCGTGGTGGACCGGGGAGCTGTTTTTT. It specifies CATSDSWWTGELFF. The J gene is TRBJ2-2, the V gene TRBV24-1, with D hard to call. The CDR3 is 14 residues long. CDR1 and CDR2 (germline): KGHDR, SFDVKD. Trimming removed 2 bases from V and 5 bases from J, with 8 bases in between.

The rearrangement uses TRBV6-5 and TRBJ2-1; D perhaps matches TRBD2 (6 bases). This CDR3 comprises 14 residues. CDR1 and CDR2 (germline): MNHEY, SVGAGI. With 7 bases removed from V and 2 bases from J, the gap between germline ends came to 12 bases. CDR3 nucleotide sequence: TGTGCCAGCATGGGGCGGGACGCCTACAATGAGCAGTTCTTC. Translation gives CASMGRDAYNEQFF.

Many counts were recorded for this clonotype. This sequence joins TRBV20-1 and TRBJ2-3, with TRBD2 identical over 8 bases. The CDR3 is 18 residues long. Trimming removed 3 bases from V and 0 bases from J; junction bases left unmatched: 14. CDR1 and CDR2 from the germline V gene are DFQATT and SNEGSKA (reference sequence). CDR3 sequence: CSARPGATSGTSTDTQYF. The CDR3 nucleotides are TGCAGTGCTAGGCCAGGGGCCACTAGCGGCACTAGCACAGATACGCAGTATTTT.

This clonotype was detected ten times or more. This rearrangement joins TRBV5-5 to TRBJ1-2; 7 bases agree with TRBD1. This CDR3 has 15 amino acids. J lost 6 bases, V lost 4 bases, and 12 bases had no gene match. Germline assignment: CDR1 SGHKS and CDR2 YYEKEE (reference sequence). CDR3 region: CASSPTGTVYDGYTF. In DNA form, the CDR3 reads TGTGCCAGCAGCCCGACCGGGACAGTTTATGATGGCTACACCTTC.

This chain uses TRBV7-8 with TRBJ2-7; D gene unclear. Germline V gene data show CDR1 as SGHVS and CDR2 as FQNEAQ. V lost 1 base and J lost 7, with 8 bases in between. The CDR3 totals 12 residues. The CDR3 is CASSLGVTEQYF. CDR3 in DNA: TGTGCCAGCAGCTTAGGAGTTACGGAGCAGTACTTC.

This clonotype has a count of ten or more. The gene calls are TRBV30 and TRBJ1-6; D ambiguous. The CDR3 is 18 amino acids. Germline CDR1 is GTSNPN and CDR2 is SVGIG (reference sequence). Trimming pared 3 bases from V and 0 bases from J, leaving 18 bases between. CDR3 amino acids: CAWRAEVRPSSYNSPLHF. The CDR3 DNA reads TGTGCCTGGAGGGCGGAGGTGAGGCCTAGCTCCTATAATTCACCCCTCCACTTT.

At least ten counts were recorded for this clonotype. CDR3 amino acids: CSARGTGLTDTQYF. The CDR3 bases are TGCAGTGCTAGGGGGACAGGGCTCACAGATACGCAGTATTTT. The chain employs TRBV20-1 and TRBJ2-3; the match to TRBD1 covers 9 bases. CDR3 length: 14 amino acids. Trimming cost V 3 bases and J 2 bases; bases outside gene matches: 3. Germline assignment: CDR1 DFQATT and CDR2 SNEGSKA (reference sequence).

The chain joins TRBV29-1 to TRBJ2-1; 9 positions match TRBD1. From germline, CDR1 is SQVTM and CDR2 ANQGSEA. V trimming: 3 bases; J trimming: 6 bases; junction bases outside the gene matches: 6. This CDR3 is 14 amino acids long. The CDR3 region is CSVEQGQGSNEQFF. In DNA, the CDR3 is TGCAGCGTTGAGCAGGGACAGGGTTCCAATGAGCAGTTCTTC.